The 31 T cell receptor beta chains presented below share a single source sample, sequenced in a study of neurological immune-mediated disorders. TCRdb ran MiXCR on the 5' RACE reads and lists one entry per CDR3 protein. Of tens of thousands of distinct CDR3 sequences listed, around 4.3% are singletons. Sequencing was done on a sample of PBMCs. The origin of the receptors is a woman between 55 and 75 years old with multiple sclerosis.

This clonotype has a count of ten or more. V is TRBV29-1 and J is TRBJ2-1; 8 bases align to TRBD1. The CDR3 runs to 14 residues. Unmatched junction bases numbered 8, after V lost 7 bases and J lost 3 bases. Germline CDR1 is SQVTM and CDR2 is ANQGSEA. CDR3 DNA sequence: TGCAGCGCCTCGACAGGGGATCTCTACAATGAGCAGTTCTTC. Its protein product is CSASTGDLYNEQFF.

This clonotype showed up many times. The chain links TRBV4-3 to TRBJ2-1; TRBD1 matches 8 bases. V shed 1 base and J 1 base; nucleotides not matched to a gene: 0. Germline V CDR1 and CDR2: LGHNA, YSLEER. The CDR3 is made up of 15 amino acids. In nucleotides, the CDR3 is TGCGCCAGCAGCCAAGGACAGGGGTCCTACAATGAGCAGTTCTTC. It translates to CASSQGQGSYNEQFF.

This clonotype was observed at least ten times. In nucleotides, the CDR3 is TGCGCCAGCAGCTTATCGACCGGTTCAGAAAAACTGTTTTTT. This gives the protein CASSLSTGSEKLFF. This sequence joins TRBV5-1 and TRBJ1-4; no clear D. CDR3 length: 14 residues. Between the trimmed V and J ends, which lost 2 bases and 8 bases, there was a span of 13 bases. Germline CDR1 is SGHRS and CDR2 is YFSETQ.

This clonotype came up many times. This chain connects TRBV10-3 to TRBJ2-1; 10 bases are a match to TRBD1. Germline-derived CDR1 and CDR2 are ENHRY and SYGVKD. V was pared by 6 bases and J by 6 bases, with 5 bases of the junction left unmatched. The CDR3 has 14 amino acids. The chain's CDR3 is CAIRGGTGANEQFF. The CDR3 DNA follows: TGTGCCATCAGAGGCGGGACAGGGGCCAATGAGCAGTTCTTC.

The CDR3 coding sequence is TGCAGCGTTGAGGGCACGGCGGGCGAGGGCTACACCTTC. Translation: CSVEGTAGEGYTF. The chain recombines TRBV29-1 with TRBJ1-2; D is unresolved. CDR3 size: 13 residues. Trimming removed 3 bases from V and 8 bases from J, with 16 bases in between. The germline V gene encodes CDR1 SQVTM and CDR2 ANQGSEA.

This clonotype was seen at least ten times. This sequence joins TRBV5-1 and TRBJ2-5; possibly TRBD2 for D (5 bases). The V gene's germline CDR1 is SGHRS and CDR2 YFSETQ. Trimming left V 5 bases short and J 6 bases short, with 14 bases between. The CDR3 totals 13 residues. In nucleotides, the CDR3 is TGCGCCAGCAGAAACGGGGTGGCACAGACCCAGTACTTC. Translation: CASRNGVAQTQYF.

This clonotype was seen a handful of times. The V and J genes are TRBV11-2 and TRBJ2-7; D uncertain. The length of the CDR3 is 11 residues. The germline gives CDR1 SGHAT, CDR2 FQNNGV. V lost 1 base, J lost 7 bases, and 5 bases lay in between. Here the CDR3 DNA reads TGTGCCAGCAGCTTAGCAAGGGAGCAGTACTTC. It is translated as CASSLAREQYF.

Of note for this clonotype: A much larger clonotype is one base distant, so this may be a read error. This chain joins TRBV28 and TRBJ1-4; weak D call: TRBD1 (5 bases). Trimming took off 5 bases at V and 6 bases at J, with 16 bases between the two ends. Germline CDR1 MDHEN, CDR2 SYDVKM. The CDR3 has 15 amino acids. DNA of the CDR3: TGTGCCAGCAGTGACCAGGGTAGTCGGCATGAAAAACTGTTTTTT. Amino acid sequence: CASSDQGSRHEKLFF.

Only a few counts were recorded for this clonotype. At one end the junction does not follow the germline gene, possibly because of a read error. V usage is TRBV7-6 and J usage is TRBJ1-5; a weak D match, TRBD1 (6 bases). This CDR3 is built from 14 residues. CDR1 is SGHVS and CDR2 is FNYEAQ in the germline V gene. CDR3 residues: CASSPWTDNQPQNF. CDR3 nucleotides: TGTGCCAGCAGCCCTTGGACAGACAATCAGCCCCAGAATTTT.

At least ten counts were recorded for this clonotype. The rearrangement links TRBV7-8 to TRBJ2-3; weak D call: TRBD1 (5 bases). The CDR3 contains 13 residues. V lost 5 bases and J 4 bases, leaving 10 bases between the germline ends. CDR1 and CDR2 (germline): SGHVS, FQNEAQ. CDR3 in DNA: TGTGCCAGCAGCCGGACACCCCCAGATACGCAGTATTTT. Protein sequence: CASSRTPPDTQYF.

A note on this clonotype: A much larger clone lies one base from this, so it may be a read error. The chain is built from TRBV29-1 and TRBJ1-2, with no clear D. This CDR3 has 13 residues. The V and J ends lost 4 bases and 2 bases respectively, with 11 bases between them. From germline, CDR1 is SQVTM and CDR2 ANQGSEA. CDR3 in DNA: TGCAGCGTTGGACAACAGTGGAACTATGGCTACACCTTC. Translation gives CSVGQQWNYGYTF.

The chain combines TRBV3-1 with TRBJ2-3; TRBD1 or TRBD2 may be the D gene (5 bases each). V lost 4 bases and J lost 2, with 13 bases in between. Per the germline V gene, CDR1 is LGHDT and CDR2 is YNNKEL (reference sequence). This CDR3 has 15 residues. The CDR3 DNA reads TGTGCCAGCAGCCTACGGGACCGGATCACAGATACGCAGTATTTT. Translated: CASSLRDRITDTQYF.

Many counts were recorded for this clonotype. This chain joins TRBV7-2 and TRBJ2-5; 8 nucleotides line up with TRBD2. This CDR3 is built from 15 residues. Trimming cost V 5 bases and J 3 bases; bases outside gene matches: 8. Germline V gene data show CDR1 as SGHTA and CDR2 as FQGNSA. The CDR3 sequence: CASSQGRGAEETQYF. DNA for the CDR3: TGTGCCAGCAGCCAAGGGCGGGGGGCTGAAGAGACCCAGTACTTC.

This clonotype was recorded many times. In DNA, the CDR3 is TGCGCCAGCAGCCCCGACACCTATGGCTACACCTTC. This gives the protein CASSPDTYGYTF. The chain combines TRBV5-1 with TRBJ1-2; no clear D gene. CDR1 is SGHRS, CDR2 YFSETQ, per germline. CDR3 length equals 12 residues. Trimming took off 4 bases at V and 4 bases at J, with 8 bases between the two ends.

This clonotype has a count of ten or more. V and J are TRBV21-1 and TRBJ2-7; TRBD2, the table's D call, was not compared with the DNA. TRBV21-1 is given as a pseudogene. This CDR3 has 19 residues. The CDR3 is CASSKGGLAGGADTYEQYV. CDR3 DNA sequence: TGTGCCAGCAGCAAAGGAGGTCTAGCGGGAGGAGCGGACACCTACGAGCAGTACGTC.

This clonotype was picked up many times. The CDR3 loop is CAISESWYGGIQYF. The CDR3 nucleotides read TGTGCCATCAGTGAGTCTTGGTACGGGGGCATTCAGTACTTC. The chain combines TRBV10-3 with TRBJ2-4, with D possibly TRBD2 on 6 matching bases. Per the germline V gene, CDR1 is ENHRY and CDR2 is SYGVKD. V was cut by 0 bases and J by 9 bases, with 12 bases left in between. This CDR3 is built from 14 residues.

A remark on this clonotype: A read error may produce the germline difference seen at one junction end. The chain joins TRBV7-2 to TRBJ2-3, with 9 bases fitting TRBD2. The CDR3 is 15 residues long. Germline V gives CDR1 SGHTA, CDR2 FQGNSA. CDR3 DNA sequence: TGTGCCAGCAGCTTTAGCGGGGGTTCCACAAATACGCAGTATTTT. As protein: CASSFSGGSTNTQYF.

There are many counts of this clonotype. The chain uses TRBV7-6 and TRBJ1-6; 7 positions match TRBD1. The V and J ends lost 1 base and 10 bases, in that order; junction bases with no gene match: 1. The germline gives CDR1 SGHVS, CDR2 FNYEAQ. This CDR3 comprises 13 residues. CDR3: CASSLDRGSPLHF. The CDR3 coding sequence is TGTGCCAGCAGCTTAGACAGGGGCTCACCCCTCCACTTT.

This clonotype has just a few counts. The chain is built from TRBV6-2 or TRBV6-3 and TRBJ2-7; tentatively, D is TRBD2 (6 bases). The length of the CDR3 is 12 residues. CDR1 and CDR2 from the germline V gene are MNHEY and SVGEGT. Trimming took off 5 bases at V and 7 bases at J, with 12 bases between the two ends. The CDR3 DNA sequence: TGTGCCAGCAGTACCGGGACTCTGGAGCAGTACGTC. Translation: CASSTGTLEQYV.

This clonotype showed up many times. The gene calls are TRBV5-1 and TRBJ1-1, with D perhaps matching TRBD1 (6 bases). The CDR3 consists of 14 residues. Germline assignment: CDR1 SGHRS and CDR2 YFSETQ. The ends were cut back, 0 bases at V and 5 bases at J, with 11 bases in the middle. The CDR3 reads CASSLGGPATEAFF. CDR3 sequence (DNA): TGCGCCAGCAGCTTGGGGGGGCCTGCGACTGAAGCTTTCTTT.

V and J are TRBV5-1 and TRBJ1-2; D is possibly TRBD1 (5 bases). Germline values: CDR1 SGHRS, CDR2 YFSETQ. The CDR3 spans 16 residues. Trimming left V 4 bases short and J 5 bases short, with 21 bases between. CDR3 sequence (DNA): TGCGCCAGCAGCCCTCCGGACACAACTAACTTGTATGGCTACACCTTC. Protein: CASSPPDTTNLYGYTF.

This clonotype turned up a few times. The chain uses TRBV20-1 and TRBJ2-7; 9 nucleotides align to TRBD1. The V gene's germline CDR1 is DFQATT and CDR2 SNEGSKA (reference sequence). Trimming at V came to 6 bases and at J to 1 base, leaving 7 bases not matched to a gene. This CDR3 contains 14 residues. The CDR3 nucleotides are TGCAGTGCCATACTACAGGGGGCTTCCTACGAGCAGTACTTC. Translated, it gives CSAILQGASYEQYF.

This clonotype is medium-sized in the sample. The chain couples TRBV20-1 to TRBJ2-5, with D perhaps TRBD1 (6 bases). The CDR3 spans 15 residues. Trimming shortened V by 1 base and J by 2 bases, and 14 bases separated the two germline ends. Germline V gives CDR1 DFQATT, CDR2 SNEGSKA (reference sequence). CDR3 DNA: TGCAGTGCTAGAGCCCCGGAACAGGGTCAAGAGACCCAGTACTTC. Its translation: CSARAPEQGQETQYF.

This clonotype was detected only a few times. Here the CDR3 reads CASSLRGGKDQPQHF. CDR3 sequence (DNA): TGTGCCAGCAGCTTAAGAGGGGGCAAGGATCAGCCCCAGCATTTT. V usage is TRBV7-3 and J usage is TRBJ1-5; 7 bases fit TRBD1. The CDR3 spans 15 residues. V shed 1 base, J shed 5 bases, and the junction held 5 bases outside the gene matches. In germline, CDR1 is SGHTA, CDR2 FQGTGA.

The sample holds many counts of this clonotype. The rearrangement links TRBV6-5 to TRBJ2-1; 11 bases map to TRBD2. Germline CDR1 reads MNHEY; CDR2 reads SVGAGI. V was pared by 5 bases and J by 6 bases, with 9 bases of the junction left unmatched. The CDR3 length is 16 residues. The CDR3 sequence: CASSDTLAGESNEQFF. CDR3 coding DNA: TGTGCCAGCAGTGACACACTAGCGGGGGAAAGCAATGAGCAGTTCTTC.

This clonotype was picked up a small number of times. The junction departs from the called germline gene at one end, perhaps through a read error. The J gene is TRBJ1-6, the V gene TRBV19; 7 bases agree with TRBD1. Looked up from germline, CDR1 is LNHDA and CDR2 is SQIVND (reference sequence). The CDR3 length is 13 residues. This CDR3 reads CATSTGNNSPLNF. The CDR3 nucleotides are TGTGCCACCTCGACAGGGAATAATTCACCCCTCAACTTT.

This chain uses TRBV6-6 with TRBJ2-7; 7 positions agree with TRBD2. V gave up 6 bases and J gave up 2 bases; unmatched junction bases: 4. This CDR3 is built from 13 residues. Germline values: CDR1 MNHNY, CDR2 SVGAGI (reference sequence). The CDR3 sequence is CASSLAATYEQYF. In DNA, the CDR3 is TGTGCCAGCAGCCTAGCGGCGACCTACGAGCAGTACTTC.

Many counts were recorded for this clonotype. The CDR3 DNA reads TGCAGCCTTGGGTTTGAGAACACTGAAGCTTTCTTT. Its translation: CSLGFENTEAFF. This sequence joins TRBV29-1 and TRBJ1-1; D not resolved. CDR3 length equals 12 residues. V lost 8 bases and J 1 base, leaving 11 bases between the germline ends. Germline V gene lookup returns CDR1 SQVTM and CDR2 ANQGSEA.

The chain couples TRBV14 to TRBJ2-3; no clear D. Germline V gives CDR1 SGHDN, CDR2 FVKESK. V was shortened by 5 bases and J by 7 bases, with 10 bases between the two germline ends. The CDR3 spans 12 residues. CDR3 DNA: TGTGCCAGCAGCTCATCGGTAAATACGCAGTATTTT. It encodes CASSSSVNTQYF.

This clonotype was seen ten or more times. The chain uses TRBV3-1 and TRBJ2-6; D ambiguous. This CDR3 is 14 amino acids long. Germline V CDR1 and CDR2: LGHDT, YNNKEL (reference sequence). The V and J ends lost 0 bases and 4 bases respectively, with 4 bases between them. The CDR3 DNA is TGTGCCAGCAGCCAAGACGCCGGGGCCAACGTCCTGACTTTC. Translation: CASSQDAGANVLTF.

The chain carries TRBV7-2 and TRBJ2-1; 11 bases map to TRBD2. The CDR3 is made up of 16 amino acids. CDR1 SGHTA and CDR2 FQGNSA come from the germline V gene. V was pared by 1 base and J by 4 bases, with 3 bases of the junction left unmatched. CDR3 bases: TGTGCCAGCAGCTTAGATGCTAGCGGGGGGTACAATGAGCAGTTCTTC. Residues: CASSLDASGGYNEQFF.